Given below is one T cell receptor beta chain in context. V was cut by 5 bases and J by 4 bases, with 16 bases left in between. Germline CDR1 is SGHTA and CDR2 is FQGNSA. The CDR3 totals 15 residues. The source of the sample is a study of blood T cells in healthy people across ages. Looking at the study overall: Every two T cells gave about one barcoded beta molecule via template switching.

It was with a sample-barcoded 5' primer and a J-beta primer mix that a second PCR of roughly 7 to 12 cycles was run. Every molecule of cDNA carried a tag from a template-switch adaptor with 12 random nucleotides. One entry per CDR3 protein results from TCRdb running MiXCR on the 5' RACE reads. Of some 760,000 distinct CDR3 sequences listed, more than 20% were seen once; the top ten hold approximately 4%. These same data were also listed under a study on T cells of mothers and their children. That paper adds: Related and unrelated pairs show similar shaping of TCR recombination output by thymic selection.

The V and J genes are TRBV7-2 and TRBJ2-3; tentative D call: TRBD2 (5 bases). This sequence originates from a boy aged 10-17 years in good health. The sequencing sample was made of blood. The DNA for the CDR3 is TGTGCCAGCAGCCCAGCGGCTATCTCTCCAGATACGCAGTATTTT. Encoded protein: CASSPAAISPDTQYF.